This TCR beta chain was retrieved from a study of T cell repertoires in cytomegalovirus infection. Study information: CMV epitopes that were recently identified and HLA-C-restricted were used alongside well-studied HLA-B-restricted ones. Indications came from public TCR beta signatures; they pointed to CMV infection and to a matching HLA type.

Trimming cost V 5 bases and J 10 bases; bases outside gene matches: 2. CDR3 length equals 12 residues. The germline V gene has CDR1 MNHEY and CDR2 SMNVEV (reference sequence). A single record per CDR3 protein comes from TCRdb applying MiXCR to the reads. The table lists some 480,000 distinct CDR3 sequences, 33% of them singletons. Study results and limitations: CMV-specific TCR beta clonotypes restricted by HLA-C dominated the ex vivo response.

To note about this clonotype: Its antigen is not identified.

The sample in question was cultured PBMCs, obtained from culture after CMV antigen stimulation. The chain has TRBV27 and TRBJ1-6; 7 bases align to TRBD1. This clonotype originated in a human donor in good health (CMV status not recorded). Some clones in this sample may be carry-over from other donors' samples. The CDR3 DNA follows: TGTGCCAGCAGTCCAGGGGGGTCACCCCTCCACTTT. Its protein is CASSPGGSPLHF.